This record concerns one T cell receptor (beta chain) sequence. Its antigen is as yet unknown. This record comes from a study of T cell responses to AZD1222 COVID-19 vaccine. Study-wide findings and caveats: Distributed over spike, vaccine-associated CD4 TCRs predominated at 160-218 and 743-854. Following two doses of AZD1222, Spike-specific TCR breadth and depth rose. Clonal diversity may have been underestimated, and the donors were mostly white British, with more females than males.

Sequencing used immunoSEQ multiplex PCR; TCRdb keeps in-frame clones, though not all of them. Here the sample spans 75,000 to 100,000 clones, more than 85% being singletons. There are 15 residues in the CDR3. Germline CDR1 is SNHLY and CDR2 is FYNNEI. V gave up 4 bases and J gave up 3 bases; unmatched junction bases: 6. The chain combines TRBV2 with TRBJ2-7; 10 bases agree with TRBD1. The source is an adult who received the AZD1222 COVID-19 vaccine. This specimen consisted of peripheral blood, obtained 28 days after the second AZD1222 dose. CDR3 DNA sequence: TGTGCCAGCAGTGTGGGACAGGGGTCCCTCTACGAGCAGTACTTC. It is translated as CASSVGQGSLYEQYF.